At least ten counts were recorded for the clone carrying this T cell receptor beta chain. As yet, its antigen is unknown. This entry is derived from a study of regulatory T cells in long-lasting Graves disease. Study results and limitations: A greater number of public clonotypes (about 3,000) was shared by persistent patients than by new patients (approximately 910).

Libraries of TCR beta came from iRepertoire HTBI primers plus Arm-PCR of CDR3 regions. TCRdb ran MiXCR on the multiplex PCR reads and lists one entry per CDR3 protein. In the table there are some 450,000 distinct CDR3 sequences, approximately 16% of which are singletons. Regarding time point: newly diagnosed GD, antithyroid drugs for less than 3 months. Following extraction of RNA from PBMCs, that RNA was used to make the TCR library. V was cut by 0 bases and J by 7 bases, with 7 bases left in between. CDR1 KGHSH and CDR2 LQKENI come from the germline V gene. The CDR3 consists of 14 residues. These sequences were also reported in another study, on T cells in Graves' hyperthyroidism and ophthalmopathy.

The rearrangement uses TRBV18 and TRBJ1-6; D not resolved. This material consisted of peripheral blood mononuclear cells (PBMCs), taken at new diagnosis, from a patient treated with antithyroid drugs. The source is a woman in her thirties with Graves disease. CDR3 loop: CASSPPSFNSPLHF. CDR3 DNA: TGTGCCAGCTCACCACCCAGTTTCAATTCACCCCTCCACTTT.